This T cell receptor (beta chain) derives from a study of blood T cell repertoires in COVID-19. Sequenced by immunoSEQ multiplex PCR; TCRdb stores in-frame clones only, minus some. Of approximately 220,000 clones detected, around nine tenths appear once; the ten largest clones hold 6.2%. Germline V gives CDR1 SSHAT, CDR2 FNYEAQ (reference sequence). This CDR3 region has 15 residues. V lost 0 bases, J lost 0 bases, and 7 bases lay in between. The chain is built from TRBV7-7 and TRBJ2-3, with D maybe TRBD2 (5 bases). Sequenced: peripheral blood. The sequence was collected from a man aged 55 to 69 who had recovered from COVID-19. CDR3 sequence: CASSLAGSSTDTQYF. The CDR3, as DNA: TGTGCCAGCAGCTTAGCGGGGAGTAGCACAGATACGCAGTATTTT.